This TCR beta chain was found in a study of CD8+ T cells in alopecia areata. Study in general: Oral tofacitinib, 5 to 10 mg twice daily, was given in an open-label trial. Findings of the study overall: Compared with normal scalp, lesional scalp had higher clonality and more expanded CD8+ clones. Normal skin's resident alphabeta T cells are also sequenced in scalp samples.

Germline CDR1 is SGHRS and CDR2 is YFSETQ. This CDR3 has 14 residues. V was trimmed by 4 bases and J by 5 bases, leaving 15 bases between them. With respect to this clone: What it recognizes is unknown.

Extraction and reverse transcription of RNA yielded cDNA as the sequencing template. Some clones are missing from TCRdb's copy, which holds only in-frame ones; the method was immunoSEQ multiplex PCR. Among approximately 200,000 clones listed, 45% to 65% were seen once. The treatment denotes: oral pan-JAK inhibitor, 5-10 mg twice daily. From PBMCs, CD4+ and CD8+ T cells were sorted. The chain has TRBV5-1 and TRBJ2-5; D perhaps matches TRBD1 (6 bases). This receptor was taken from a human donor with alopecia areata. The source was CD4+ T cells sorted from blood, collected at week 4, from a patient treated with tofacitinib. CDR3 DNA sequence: TGCGCCAGCAGCCCTGGAGCAGGGGAGGAGACCCAGTACTTC. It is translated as CASSPGAGEETQYF. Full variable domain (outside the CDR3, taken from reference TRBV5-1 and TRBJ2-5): KAGVTQTPRYLIKTRGQQVTLSCSPISGHRSVSWYQQTPGQGLQFLFEYFSETQRNKGNFPGRFSGRQFSNSRSEMNVSTLELGDSALYLCASSPGAGEETQYFGPGTRLLVL.